A single sample is the source of the 6 T cell receptor beta chains below, sequenced in a study of cytomegalovirus exposure and HLA in healthy donors. Primers included in the PCR were 60 Vbeta and 13 Jbeta primers. Profiling relied on immunoSEQ multiplex PCR, and the TCRdb table lists in-frame clones only, not all of them. The sample shows some 200,000 clones, approximately 85% of them seen only once. The sequenced material came from PBMCs. The receptors shown here come from a woman younger than 30 in good health and CMV-seronegative.

This clone was observed a few times. The chain couples TRBV30 to TRBJ2-1, with TRBD2 matching 9 bases. The trim removed 3 bases at V and 16 bases at J, leaving 13 bases unmatched. The germline gives CDR1 GTSNPN, CDR2 SVGIG (reference sequence). This CDR3 is 13 amino acids long. CDR3 coding DNA: TGTGCCTGGAGCGGTGTTCAGCGCGGGAGGGCTTTCTTC. This encodes CAWSGVQRGRAFF.

The chain carries TRBV7-2 and TRBJ2-1; the D gene is possibly TRBD2 (7 bases). V lost 3 bases, J lost 8 bases, and 14 bases lay in between. The germline V gene encodes CDR1 SGHTA and CDR2 FQGNSA. CDR3 size: 14 residues. The CDR3 protein is CASSLRLGGDEQFF. DNA of the CDR3: TGTGCCAGCAGCTTGAGACTAGGGGGGGATGAGCAGTTCTTC.

The V and J genes are TRBV5-1 and TRBJ1-2; a possible D gene is TRBD1 (5 bases). Germline CDR1 reads SGHRS; CDR2 reads YFSETQ. The CDR3 sequence is 15 residues long. Deletions cut 3 bases from V and 4 bases from J, with 16 bases between. The CDR3 coding sequence is TGCGCCAGCAGCTACGACAGTTCTACTGCCTATGGCTACACCTTC. Translating it yields CASSYDSSTAYGYTF.

The sample holds one count of this clone. The rearrangement uses TRBV6-5 and TRBJ2-3, with D tentatively TRBD2 (6 bases). CDR1 MNHEY and CDR2 SVGAGI come from the germline V gene. V was pared by 7 bases and J by 5 bases, with 10 bases between. The CDR3 is 12 amino acids. This CDR3 reads CASMNSGDTQYF. The CDR3 bases are TGTGCCAGCATGAATAGCGGAGATACGCAGTATTTT.

The CDR3 spells CASSRGLASDEQFF. The CDR3 DNA reads TGTGCCAGTAGTAGAGGACTAGCGAGCGATGAGCAGTTCTTC. The chain has TRBV19 and TRBJ2-1; 9 positions match TRBD2. Unmatched junction bases numbered 6, after V lost 4 bases and J lost 8 bases. Germline V gene data show CDR1 as LNHDA and CDR2 as SQIVND (reference sequence). This CDR3 spans 14 amino acids.

This clone was seen a single time. The chain joins TRBV30 to TRBJ2-5; D call uncertain. The CDR3 extends over 16 amino acids. Trimming took 0 bases from V and 5 from J, leaving 19 bases between them. Germline CDR1 reads GTSNPN; CDR2 reads SVGIG (reference sequence). The CDR3 bases are TGTGCCTGGAGTGTTGGCTTACGATCCCCCCTTGAGACCCAGTACTTC. Translating gives CAWSVGLRSPLETQYF.